This is a list of T cell receptor beta chains from one sample in a study of T cell responses to AZD1222 COVID-19 vaccine. Repertoires were generated with immunoSEQ multiplex PCR, while TCRdb's copy carries only in-frame clones and drops some. The sample lists about 170,000 clones, 90% occurring once. Source: peripheral blood, taken 28 days after the second dose of the MenACWY control vaccine. Receptors were obtained from an adult who received the MenACWY meningococcal vaccine as a control. CDR3s include the opening cysteine and the closing phenylalanine or tryptophan. The D gene is left open where the match is weak. The size of a clone is reported for some rows only, either as once, few or many, or as a class for expanded clones.

D gene | J gene | clone size | V gene | CDR3 DNA | CDR3 protein
NA | TRBJ1-6 | NA | TRBV10-1 | TGCGCCAGCAGTGAGGCTCCGGGTTCACCCCTCCACTTT | CASSEAPGSPLHF
NA | TRBJ1-1 | NA | TRBV28 | TGTGCCAGCAGTCCCCCCGGGAGGGTGGCTGAAGCTTTCTTT | CASSPPGRVAEAFF
NA | TRBJ2-7 | NA | TRBV4-1 | TGCGCCAGCAGCCAAGACCGGGCGACCCTCTACGAGCAGTACTTC | CASSQDRATLYEQYF
NA | TRBJ1-1 | NA | TRBV30 | TGTGCCTGGAGAGGGAGTCGCACTGAAGCTTTCTTT | CAWRGSRTEAFF
NA | TRBJ2-7 | NA | TRBV28 | TGTGCCAGCAGTCCTACGGCGCGGGGCTACTACGAGCAGTACTTC | CASSPTARGYYEQYF
NA | TRBJ1-2 | once | TRBV19 | TGTGCCAGTAGTGTAGGAGCAGACTATGGCTACACCTTC | CASSVGADYGYTF
NA | TRBJ2-1 | NA | TRBV7-3 | TGTGCCAGCAGCTTAAGTTCTAGCGGGACAGGTGAGCAGTTCTTC | CASSLSSSGTGEQFF
NA | TRBJ2-7 | once | TRBV18 | TGTGCCAGCTCAGGGGGCTGGGGGGGCCTCTCCTACGAGCAGTACTTC | CASSGGWGGLSYEQYF
TRBD2 | TRBJ2-7 | NA | TRBV5-1 | TGCGCCAGCAGCCTCAGTCCAGCGGGGCCCTTCTCCTACGAGCAGTACTTC | CASSLSPAGPFSYEQYF
NA | TRBJ2-1 | NA | TRBV19 | TGTGCCAGTACGGCACACCTCTACAATGAGCAGTTCTTC | CASTAHLYNEQFF
TRBD1 | TRBJ1-2 | NA | TRBV30 | TGTGCACGAACAGGGGATAACTATGGCTACACCTTC | CARTGDNYGYTF
NA | TRBJ1-1 | NA | TRBV15 | TGTGCCACCAGCTCCCTGAGAAGGGCTTTCTTT | CATSSLRRAFF
NA | TRBJ1-2 | NA | TRBV6-5 | TGTGCCAGCCGTACGACGGGTCCCGGCTACACCTTC | CASRTTGPGYTF
NA | TRBJ1-1 | NA | TRBV2 | TGTGCCAGCAGGGGGGGGGCAGAGGAAGCTTTCTTT | CASRGGAEEAFF
NA | TRBJ1-1 | NA | TRBV29-1 | TGCAGCGTTGCGGGCTTACTGAACACTGAAGCTTTCTTT | CSVAGLLNTEAFF
NA | TRBJ1-5 | NA | TRBV7-8 | TGTGCCAGCAGCTTAGAGAGTGGTTTGGGGCAGGTCAATCAGCCCCAGCATTTT | CASSLESGLGQVNQPQHF
NA | TRBJ2-2 | NA | TRBV6-5 | TGTGCCAGCAGGGCCGCGAACACCGGGGAGCTGTTTTTT | CASRAANTGELFF
TRBD2 | TRBJ2-1 | few | TRBV28 | TGTGCCAGCACGGGGGAGGGGTATGAGCAGTTCTTC | CASTGEGYEQFF
NA | TRBJ1-6 | NA | TRBV5-4 | TGTGCCAGCAGCCCATCCCCGCCCCTGACAAATAATTCACCCCTCCACTTT | CASSPSPPLTNNSPLHF
TRBD1 | TRBJ2-7 | NA | TRBV4-3 | TGCGCCAGCAGCCAACAGGGACAGTCCTACGAGCAGTACTTC | CASSQQGQSYEQYF
NA | TRBJ1-5 | NA | TRBV27 | TGTGCCAGCAGTTTAGACCCGCCAGGGGAAGGTAATCAGCCCCAGCATTTT | CASSLDPPGEGNQPQHF
NA | TRBJ1-1 | once | TRBV28 | TGTGCCAGCAGGCGCACTGAAGCTTTCTTT | CASRRTEAFF
NA | TRBJ2-7 | once | TRBV18 | TGTGCCAGCTCACCGGTGGTGGACTACGAGCAGTACTTC | CASSPVVDYEQYF
TRBD2 | TRBJ2-7 | NA | TRBV28 | TGTGCCAGCAGTGCCGCCGGGGGGAGATACGAGCAGTACTTC | CASSAAGGRYEQYF
NA | TRBJ1-5 | NA | TRBV28 | TGTGCCAGCAGTTTAGACCCAAATCAGCCCCAGCATTTT | CASSLDPNQPQHF
NA | TRBJ2-7 | NA | TRBV7-9 | TGTGCCAGCAGCTTTGTCAAGGAAGGCAGGCTAGGCTACTACGAGCAGTACTTC | CASSFVKEGRLGYYEQYF
NA | TRBJ1-1 | once | TRBV9 | TGTGCCAGCAGCCCTGCCGGGACCGTGAACACTGAAGCTTTCTTT | CASSPAGTVNTEAFF
NA | TRBJ2-5 | once | TRBV27 | TGTGCCAGCGCCCCCTGGAGGGGGCAAGAGACCCAGTACTTC | CASAPWRGQETQYF
NA | TRBJ1-4 | NA | TRBV28 | TGTGCCAGCAGTTTTCTCAAGTCGGGGGTCGGTGAAAAACTGTTTTTT | CASSFLKSGVGEKLFF
NA | TRBJ2-7 | NA | TRBV7-3 | TGTGCCAGCAGCCCCCAGGGTCCTCCCTACGAGCAGTACTTC | CASSPQGPPYEQYF
NA | TRBJ2-5 | NA | TRBV4-3 | TGCGCCAGCAGCCAAGAGGGATACGGGGGTGGAGAGACCCAGTACTTC | CASSQEGYGGGETQYF
TRBD1 | TRBJ1-1 | NA | TRBV4-1 | TGCGCCAGCAGCCAAGCTGGACAGGGGCCGAACACTGAAGCTTTCTTT | CASSQAGQGPNTEAFF
TRBD1 | TRBJ2-7 | NA | TRBV25-1 | TGTGCCAGCAGTAGAGGGACAGGGCTTAACGACGAGCAGTACTTC | CASSRGTGLNDEQYF
NA | TRBJ2-1 | NA | TRBV28 | TGTGCCAGCAGTTTTCCCGCCTTAGCCCATGAGCAGTTCTTC | CASSFPALAHEQFF
TRBD2 | TRBJ2-7 | NA | TRBV5-3 | TGTGCCAGAAGCTTGGGGCTAGCGGGAGTGGTCTGCGAGCAGTACTTC | CARSLGLAGVVCEQYF
NA | TRBJ2-3 | NA | TRBV19 | TGTGCCAGTCGGTGGTCGGGAGCCACGGGTGATACGCAGTATTTT | CASRWSGATGDTQYF
NA | TRBJ1-4 | NA | TRBV14 | TGTGCCAGCAGCCAAGTCGGGGGAAAACTGTTTTTT | CASSQVGGKLFF
TRBD2 | TRBJ2-1 | NA | TRBV30 | TGTGCCTGGAGTGGGAGCGCGGGAGCGAAAAATGAGCAGTTCTTC | CAWSGSAGAKNEQFF
TRBD1 | TRBJ1-6 | NA | TRBV28 | TGTGCCAGCAGTTTTTGGGCGGACAGGGGGCTTTACTCCTATAATTCACCCCTCCACTTT | CASSFWADRGLYSYNSPLHF
NA | TRBJ1-5 | NA | TRBV28 | TGTGCCAGCAGGATAATTAGTCAGCCCCAGCATTTT | CASRIISQPQHF
NA | TRBJ1-1 | NA | TRBV28 | TGTGCGACCGAGCTAGTGAACACTGAAGCTTTCTTT | CATELVNTEAFF
TRBD1 | TRBJ1-2 | once | TRBV25-1 | TGTGCCAGCAGTGGACCGGGACAGGGCTGGTTTTATGGCTACACCTTC | CASSGPGQGWFYGYTF
NA | TRBJ2-7 | NA | TRBV28 | TGTGCCAGCAGGGGCCAAAAGGGCGAGCAGTACTTC | CASRGQKGEQYF
NA | TRBJ2-3 | NA | TRBV15 | TGTGCCACCAGCAGAGGAAAGGGTGATGGGGCAGATACGCAGTATTTT | CATSRGKGDGADTQYF
TRBD1 | TRBJ2-7 | NA | TRBV30 | TGTGCCTGGGGGACAGGGGGCTCCTACGAGCAGTACTTC | CAWGTGGSYEQYF